The 29 T cell receptor beta chains presented below share a single source sample, sequenced in a study of cytomegalovirus exposure and HLA in healthy donors. Primers for the PCR totalled 60 Vbeta and 13 Jbeta. Using immunoSEQ multiplex PCR, the repertoire was profiled, and TCRdb retains in-frame clones only, with some absent. Of about 110,000 clones listed, 60% to 85% are singletons. Specimen: PBMCs. The receptors stem from a female donor in good health and CMV-seropositive.

This clone was detected once. This sequence joins TRBV7-6 and TRBJ2-5; 8 positions agree with TRBD2. V trimming: 1 base; J trimming: 0 bases; junction bases outside the gene matches: 10. Germline V gene sequence: CDR1 SGHVS, CDR2 FNYEAQ. CDR3 length equals 18 residues. The CDR3 DNA sequence: TGTGCCAGCAGCTTAGGGATCGGACCGGGGGGGAACCAAGAGACCCAGTACTTC. Translated: CASSLGIGPGGNQETQYF.

V and J are TRBV4-2 and TRBJ1-2; 7 nucleotides line up with TRBD1. Germline CDR1 LGHNA, CDR2 YNFKEQ. This CDR3 has 15 amino acids. V shed 4 bases and J 3 bases; nucleotides not matched to a gene: 8. This chain's CDR3 is CASSRDDRADYGYTF. CDR3 bases: TGTGCCAGCAGCCGCGATGACAGGGCGGACTATGGCTACACCTTC.

This rearrangement joins TRBV6-5 to TRBJ2-4, with D perhaps matching TRBD2 (6 bases). V was cut by 6 bases and J by 3 bases, with 12 bases left in between. The CDR3 runs to 14 residues. Germline V CDR1 and CDR2: MNHEY, SVGAGI. Written as DNA, the CDR3 is TGTGCCAGCAGCCGAGGGAGGAACAAAAACATTCAGTACTTC. It encodes CASSRGRNKNIQYF.

This chain links TRBV10-2 with TRBJ1-5; 7 bases are a match to TRBD1. V lost 6 bases, J lost 0 bases, and 11 bases stayed unmatched. CDR3 length: 17 amino acids. Germline V CDR1 and CDR2: WSHSY, SAAADI. DNA of the CDR3: TGCGCCAGCAGGAAAGGGACAGATTACTATAGCAATCAGCCCCAGCATTTT. Amino acid sequence: CASRKGTDYYSNQPQHF.

The chain employs TRBV10-3 and TRBJ2-7; possible D gene TRBD2, 6 bases. The CDR3 runs to 16 residues. CDR1 is ENHRY, CDR2 SYGVKD, per germline. The V end was cut by 1 base, the J end by 2 bases, with 15 bases between. CDR3 region: CAISEFGGGLAYEQYF. The CDR3 DNA follows: TGTGCCATCAGTGAGTTCGGGGGAGGTCTGGCCTACGAGCAGTACTTC.

The chain couples TRBV9 to TRBJ1-3; no firm D call. This CDR3 is 16 amino acids long. Trimming took off 0 bases at V and 5 bases at J, with 15 bases between the two ends. CDR1 is SGDLS and CDR2 is YYNGEE in the germline V gene. CDR3 nucleotides: TGTGCCAGCAGCGTAGCTACCGGGAGCGCGCGAAACACCATATATTTT. Translating it yields CASSVATGSARNTIYF.

This rearrangement joins TRBV6-5 to TRBJ1-2, with D perhaps TRBD1 (5 bases). V gave up 8 bases and J gave up 5 bases, with 15 bases separating them. Germline CDR1 MNHEY, CDR2 SVGAGI. There are 13 residues in the CDR3. This chain's CDR3 is CASADSPKYGYTF. The CDR3, as DNA: TGTGCCAGCGCTGACAGCCCCAAGTATGGCTACACCTTC.

The rearrangement uses TRBV29-1 and TRBJ2-1; D is perhaps TRBD2 (6 bases). V lost 4 bases and J lost 9, with 19 bases in between. The CDR3 has 14 amino acids. Germline V lookup: CDR1 SQVTM, CDR2 ANQGSEA. The chain's CDR3 is CSVGVGGNSGEQFF. CDR3 nucleotide sequence: TGCAGCGTTGGGGTTGGCGGGAATAGTGGTGAGCAGTTCTTC.

The chain employs TRBV30 and TRBJ2-2; 9 nucleotides agree with TRBD2. Germline CDR1 GTSNPN, CDR2 SVGIG (reference sequence). V trimming: 0 bases; J trimming: 6 bases; junction bases outside the gene matches: 8. The CDR3 totals 16 residues. CDR3 DNA sequence: TGTGCCTGGAGTGTAAGGGGGCGGGGGGGCCCCGGGGAGCTGTTTTTT. It codes for CAWSVRGRGGPGELFF. The full variable domain, rest sourced from reference TRBV30 and TRBJ2-2, is SQTIHQWPATLVQPVGSPLSLECTVEGTSNPNLYWYRQAAGRGLQLLFYSVGIGQISSEVPQNLSASRPQDRQFILSSKKLLLSDSGFYLCAWSVRGRGGPGELFFGEGSRLTVL.

This clone was detected a few times. The genes are TRBV7-8 and TRBJ2-3, with D tentatively TRBD1 (5 bases). V was cut by 1 base and J by 5 bases, with 13 bases left in between. From germline, CDR1 is SGHVS and CDR2 FQNEAQ. This CDR3 contains 15 residues. The CDR3 region has the DNA TGTGCCAGCAGCTTAGATGGTGGGGCGGTAGATACGCAGTATTTT. Translating gives CASSLDGGAVDTQYF.

A few counts support this clone. The rearrangement joins TRBV7-9 to TRBJ1-4; possible D gene TRBD1, 5 bases. This CDR3 has 15 amino acids. Per the germline V gene, CDR1 is SEHNR and CDR2 is FQNEAQ (reference sequence). V lost 4 bases, J lost 0 bases, and 9 bases lay in between. In nucleotides, the CDR3 is TGTGCCAGCAGCTCGTCAGGGCCAACTAATGAAAAACTGTTTTTT. It translates to CASSSSGPTNEKLFF.

The J gene is TRBJ2-5, the V gene TRBV2; a possible D gene is TRBD1 (6 bases). The V gene lost 4 bases and the J gene lost 4 bases, with 13 bases spanning the gap. CDR1 is SNHLY and CDR2 is FYNNEI in the germline V gene. The CDR3 covers 14 residues. CDR3 residues: CASSGQGGRETQYF. In nucleotides, the CDR3 is TGTGCCAGCAGTGGTCAAGGGGGACGAGAGACCCAGTACTTC.

The J gene is TRBJ2-2, the V gene TRBV30; D remains ambiguous. Looked up from germline, CDR1 is GTSNPN and CDR2 is SVGIG (reference sequence). The V end was cut by 0 bases, the J end by 2 bases, with 4 bases between. This CDR3 has 13 residues. The CDR3 bases are TGTGCCTGGAGTGTACAAAACACCGGGGAGCTGTTTTTT. This codes for CAWSVQNTGELFF.

The chain couples TRBV28 to TRBJ1-2; 8 bases fit TRBD1. The germline CDR1 and CDR2 sequences are MDHEN and SYDVKM. This CDR3 has 13 residues. The ends lost 5 bases at V and 6 bases at J; junction bases unmatched: 5. DNA of the CDR3: TGTGCCAGCAGTACGGCGGGACAGGATGGCTACACCTTC. It encodes CASSTAGQDGYTF.

V is TRBV7-2 and J is TRBJ1-2, with D perhaps TRBD1 (5 bases). Trimming took 5 bases from V and 4 from J, leaving 23 bases between them. Per germline, CDR1 SGHTA and CDR2 FQGNSA. The CDR3 is made up of 17 amino acids. The CDR3 nucleotides are TGTGCCAGCAGCCCAGCGCGGGGCCCCCTGGGTAGCTATGGCTACACCTTC. This gives the protein CASSPARGPLGSYGYTF.

The genes are TRBV5-4 and TRBJ2-3; 9 bases are shared with TRBD2. This CDR3 is 17 amino acids long. Trimming at V came to 4 bases and at J to 2 bases, leaving 11 bases not matched to a gene. Germline CDR1 and CDR2: SGHNT and YYREEE (reference sequence). The CDR3 DNA is TGTGCCAGCAGCCCGCGGGGGGGGGCCCCAAACACAGATACGCAGTATTTT. This gives the protein CASSPRGGAPNTDTQYF.

The chain joins TRBV19 to TRBJ2-5; 8 nucleotides line up with TRBD2. The CDR3 extends over 14 amino acids. V dropped 6 bases and J dropped 5; count of bases not matched to a gene: 8. Germline V gene sequence: CDR1 LNHDA, CDR2 SQIVND (reference sequence). DNA for the CDR3: TGTGCCAGTAGCACTAGCGGCCAGGCGGAGACCCAGTACTTC. This translates into CASSTSGQAETQYF.

The chain uses TRBV7-3 and TRBJ2-3, with 8 bases fitting TRBD2. CDR3 length: 15 residues. Germline assignment: CDR1 SGHTA and CDR2 FQGTGA. The V and J ends lost 5 bases and 7 bases, in that order; junction bases with no gene match: 11. The CDR3 reads CASSPAPSGRNTQYF. The CDR3 nucleotides are TGTGCCAGCAGCCCTGCCCCCAGCGGGAGAAATACGCAGTATTTT.

This chain joins TRBV4-1 and TRBJ2-6; the D is unclear. Per the germline V gene, CDR1 is MGHRA and CDR2 is YSYEKL. V was shortened by 0 bases and J by 0 bases, with 18 bases between the two germline ends. The CDR3 loop spans 20 amino acids. CDR3 coding DNA: TGCGCCAGCAGCCAAGATCCAGGTAACTTGGCTCCCTCTGGGGCCAACGTCCTGACTTTC. It encodes CASSQDPGNLAPSGANVLTF.

J is TRBJ2-7 and V is TRBV4-2; 7 nucleotides align to TRBD2. This CDR3 comprises 16 residues. After removal of 0 bases from V and 4 bases from J, the junction contained 9 bases not matched to a gene. CDR1 and CDR2 (germline): LGHNA, YNFKEQ. The CDR3 coding sequence is TGTGCCAGCAGCCAAGATGCGCTAGCGGTGGGTTACGAGCAGTACTTC. Amino acids: CASSQDALAVGYEQYF.

The genes are TRBV6-6 and TRBJ2-7; 8 nucleotides line up with TRBD1. The CDR3 spans 16 residues. After removal of 6 bases from V and 3 bases from J, the junction contained 13 bases not matched to a gene. Germline-derived CDR1 and CDR2 are MNHNY and SVGAGI (reference sequence). The CDR3 spells CASRKKPGQDVYEQYF. In nucleotides, the CDR3 is TGTGCCAGCAGAAAAAAACCGGGACAGGACGTCTACGAGCAGTACTTC.

This chain's CDR3 is CASREGQGPSRFDQPQHF. The CDR3 DNA follows: TGTGCCAGTAGAGAGGGACAGGGGCCCTCCAGGTTCGATCAGCCCCAGCATTTT. This chain connects TRBV19 to TRBJ1-5; TRBD1 aligns across 10 bases. Germline V lookup: CDR1 LNHDA, CDR2 SQIVND (reference sequence). The trim removed 6 bases at V and 5 bases at J, leaving 16 bases unmatched. This CDR3 has 18 residues.

The rearrangement links TRBV5-6 to TRBJ2-7; D is undetermined. V lost 5 bases and J 3 bases, leaving 15 bases between the germline ends. Germline-derived CDR1 and CDR2 are SGHDT and YYEEEE. This CDR3 spans 14 amino acids. The CDR3 loop is CASRMTRSGYEQYF. The CDR3 DNA reads as TGTGCCAGCAGAATGACTCGTTCGGGCTACGAGCAGTACTTC.

The rearrangement links TRBV7-6 to TRBJ2-2, with D possibly matching TRBD2 (5 bases). V was trimmed by 1 base and J by 1 base, leaving 10 bases between them. Germline V lookup: CDR1 SGHVS, CDR2 FNYEAQ. This CDR3 region has 16 residues. DNA for the CDR3: TGTGCCAGCAGCTTAGGACCGGCGGGGAACACCGGGGAGCTGTTTTTT. Amino acids: CASSLGPAGNTGELFF.

The chain links TRBV28 to TRBJ2-5, with D tentatively TRBD2 (6 bases). The germline V and J ends were trimmed by 8 bases and 0 bases, with 16 bases remaining between them. The length of the CDR3 is 15 residues. The germline V gene encodes CDR1 MDHEN and CDR2 SYDVKM. The CDR3 DNA is TGTGCCAGCCGCCCGGGACTCGATAACCAAGAGACCCAGTACTTC. Its translation: CASRPGLDNQETQYF.

The chain has TRBV29-1 and TRBJ1-2, with D possibly being TRBD1 (5 bases). The V end was cut by 5 bases, the J end by 8 bases, with 36 bases between. The CDR3 is 19 residues long. Germline CDR1 SQVTM, CDR2 ANQGSEA. CDR3 loop: CSVRSREGNPWGGLLGYTF. CDR3 coding DNA: TGCAGCGTTAGAAGCAGGGAAGGGAATCCTTGGGGCGGCCTTCTCGGCTACACCTTC.

The chain is built from TRBV6-4 and TRBJ2-3; 9 positions match TRBD2. The V gene's germline CDR1 is MRHNA and CDR2 SNTAGT. The J segment lost 1 base and the V segment lost 4 bases, leaving 0 bases of the junction unmatched. The CDR3 has 14 residues. The DNA for the CDR3 is TGTGCCAGCAGTGTAGCGGGAGGCACAGATACGCAGTATTTT. This codes for CASSVAGGTDTQYF.

This chain joins TRBV2 and TRBJ2-2; 14 positions match TRBD2. Germline values: CDR1 SNHLY, CDR2 FYNNEI. CDR3 size: 17 residues. V lost 8 bases, J lost 5 bases, and 10 bases stayed unmatched. In nucleotides, the CDR3 is TGTGCCAGCCGCCTGACTAGCGGGGGGGGAAATACCGGGGAGCTGTTTTTT. This encodes CASRLTSGGGNTGELFF.

This sequence joins TRBV11-2 and TRBJ1-6, with 8 bases identical to TRBD1. The V segment lost 5 bases and the J segment 7 bases; nucleotides outside the gene matches: 10. The germline gives CDR1 SGHAT, CDR2 FQNNGV. This CDR3 is built from 16 residues. The CDR3 nucleotides read TGTGCCAGCAGCCACCAATTCGGACAGGGAAATTCACCCCTCCACTTT. It codes for CASSHQFGQGNSPLHF.